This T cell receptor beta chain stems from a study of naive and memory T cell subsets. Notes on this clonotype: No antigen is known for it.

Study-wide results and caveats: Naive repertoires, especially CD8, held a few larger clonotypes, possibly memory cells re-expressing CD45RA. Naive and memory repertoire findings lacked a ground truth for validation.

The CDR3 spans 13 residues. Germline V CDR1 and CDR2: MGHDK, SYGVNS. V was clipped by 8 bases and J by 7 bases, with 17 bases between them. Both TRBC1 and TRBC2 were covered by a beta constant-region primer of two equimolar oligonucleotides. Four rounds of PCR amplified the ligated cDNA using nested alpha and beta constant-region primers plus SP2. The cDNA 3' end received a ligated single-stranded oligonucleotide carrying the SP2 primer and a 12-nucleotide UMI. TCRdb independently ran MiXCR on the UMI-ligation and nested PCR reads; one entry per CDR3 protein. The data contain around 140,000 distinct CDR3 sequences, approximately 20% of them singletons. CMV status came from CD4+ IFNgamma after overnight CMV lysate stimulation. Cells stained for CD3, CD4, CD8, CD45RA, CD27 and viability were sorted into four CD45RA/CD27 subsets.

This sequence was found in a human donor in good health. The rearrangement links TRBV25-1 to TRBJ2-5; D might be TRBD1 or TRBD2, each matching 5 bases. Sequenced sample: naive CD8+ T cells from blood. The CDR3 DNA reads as TGTGCCAGCTCGACCGGGACCCTCCGGACCCAGTACTTC. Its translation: CASSTGTLRTQYF. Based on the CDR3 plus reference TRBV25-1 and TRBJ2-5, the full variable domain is EADIYQTPRYLVIGTGKKITLECSQTMGHDKMYWYQQDPGMELHLIHYSYGVNSTEKGDLSSESTVSRIRTEHFPLTLESARPSHTSQYLCASSTGTLRTQYFGPGTRLLVL.